This T cell receptor beta chain originates from a study of shared T cell receptors in the human thymus (dated by TCRdb to the early 2020s). A note on the overall study: The study investigated the way shared, self-reactive T-cell receptor alpha chains are produced in the human thymus.

The CDR3 has 14 amino acids, counting the end cysteine and phenylalanine. The only DNA kept is the CDR3, 42 bases in frame from the first base. The germline V gene specifies MNHEY as CDR1 and SVGAGI as CDR2. At the junction V is shortened by 5 bases and J by 5 bases; bases outside the gene matches: 6. Regarding this clone: This clone's antigen is unknown. Base qualities are missing; no much larger clone stands one base away.

Libraries came from the immunoSEQ multiplex PCR assay. Drawn from immuneACCESS, this table holds only the in-frame rearrangements with V and J called that TCRdb kept. Clones are partly lost; checked studies trace under half to an unresolved V gene and leave the rest unexplained. The sample table contains 700,000 or so clones; only one count was recorded for approximately 85% of them. Of the sample, about 0.0098% falls within the top ten clones. The same sample was also studied in work on human thymus T cells. As the second paper documents: In Finland, the donors were immunologically healthy infants who were having open corrective cardiac surgery for congenital heart defects. The thymus tissue came from surgical resects taken out during corrective cardiac surgery. Both the thymic and the peripheral blood repertoires appeared to show biased V and J gene segment usage. According to the related research, thymic TCR repertoires were highly overlapping among unrelated individuals. The study used eight infant thymus samples plus four related peripheral blood samples to characterize TCR alpha and beta repertoires. Donor ages ranged from about 7 to 250 days, and the cohort comprised about six male and a couple of female infants. Thymocytes were released mechanically from tissue and stored at -70 °C as pellets of about 10-34 million cells. A QIAsymphony instrument was used to extract genomic DNA from frozen cell pellets. Using the immunoSEQ multiplex PCR assay, the TCRB and TCRAD loci were amplified from a standardized quantity of quality-controlled genomic DNA. The amplicons covered the V(D)J region and were long enough to include the CDR3 and to identify the V and J genes. Amplicon sequencing was performed on an Illumina platform through the commercial immunoSEQ service. Primer bias and sequencing errors were corrected as previously described, and TCRAD and TCRB definitions were based on the IMGT database. Repertoires were analysed with immunoSEQ Analyzer 3.0 and VDJTools, covering basic statistics, V/J segment usage, diversity estimates, rarefaction and pairwise overlap. To estimate diversity, the Chao1, ChaoE, Efron-Thisted, Shannon and inverse Simpson indices were applied, and diversity was also estimated on datasets down-sampled to the smallest sample. Repertoire overlap used strict matching of CDR3 nucleotide sequence, V gene and J gene, with Jaccard-based multidimensional scaling clustering. On average, thymus samples gave 650,000 to 850,000 unique TCRB clonotypes, whereas blood samples gave about 84,000.

What was sequenced was thymocytes. The TCR comes from a girl in the first two years of life with a congenital heart defect. Donor details come from another sample of the same person, matched by shared clones. Recombination linked TRBV6-5 to TRBJ1-1; 9 of the junction bases match TRBD1. CDR3 reads: CASSHRGRGTEAFF. The sequenced DNA: TGTGCCAGCAGTCACAGGGGGCGCGGAACTGAAGCTTTCTTT.